This is a list of T cell receptor beta chains from one sample in a study of PD-1 blockade in classical Hodgkin lymphoma. Produced via immunoSEQ multiplex PCR; TCRdb's table is partial and in-frame only. The data show over 50,000 clones, 70% to 90% seen once. This sample comprised peripheral blood mononuclear cells (PBMCs), obtained before the fourth cycle of nivolumab. These receptors were taken from a human donor with classical Hodgkin lymphoma. CDR3s include the opening cysteine and the closing phenylalanine or tryptophan. The D gene is left open where the match is weak. Rows may omit the clone size; those that give it use once, few, many or a size class.

d_call	clone_size	j_call	v_call	cdr3_nt	cdr3_aa
-	once	TRBJ1-2	TRBV27	TGTGCCAGCAGTTTATCGATATCCAAGGAATACTATGGCTACACCTTC	CASSLSISKEYYGYTF
TRBD1	once	TRBJ2-7	TRBV2	TGTGCCAGCAGGAGGGGACAGCGAAACACCTACGAGCAGTACTTC	CASRRGQRNTYEQYF
TRBD1	medium-sized	TRBJ1-5	TRBV6-1	TGTGCCAGCAGTGCCGAAATCGGAGGACAGGGGCATCAGCCCCAGCATTTT	CASSAEIGGQGHQPQHF
-	-	TRBJ2-7	TRBV10-1	TGCGCCATCCAAGGGGGGGAGGTTCGTTACGAGCAGTACTTC	CAIQGGEVRYEQYF
TRBD2	-	TRBJ2-1	TRBV30	TGTGCCTGGCCGGGAGCGGGGAGCTCCTACAATGAGCAGTTCTTC	CAWPGAGSSYNEQFF
-	-	TRBJ1-6	TRBV4-2	TGTGCCAGCAGCCAAGACTCGGGGGGTTCACCCCTCCACTTT	CASSQDSGGSPLHF
TRBD1	-	TRBJ1-6	TRBV5-1	TGCGCCAGCGCCTCTAAAACAGGGGACTCACCCCTCCACTTT	CASASKTGDSPLHF
TRBD1	-	TRBJ2-7	TRBV10-2	TGCGCCATCCGGGACAGGGGTTCCTACGAGCAGTACTTC	CAIRDRGSYEQYF
-	-	TRBJ2-7	TRBV7-9	TGTGCCAGCAGCTTAGCGGCGGGATACGAGCAGTACTTC	CASSLAAGYEQYF
-	-	TRBJ2-2	TRBV5-1	TGCGCCAGCAGCCCTTTGGGGGACACCGGGGAGCTGTTTTTT	CASSPLGDTGELFF
-	-	TRBJ1-3	TRBV5-1	TGCGCCAGCAGCTTGGGGGCGGCTGGAAACACCATATATTTT	CASSLGAAGNTIYF
-	few	TRBJ1-4	TRBV25-1	TGTGCCAGCAGCCTTTCGGGGGGACGGGAAAAACTGTTTTTT	CASSLSGGREKLFF
-	-	TRBJ2-7	TRBV7-3	TGTGCCAGCAGCTTACTTGGCAGTAGCTCCTACGAGCAGTACTTC	CASSLLGSSSYEQYF
-	-	TRBJ1-5	TRBV28	TGTGCCAGCAGTTTAGACGGAAATCAGCCCCAGCATTTT	CASSLDGNQPQHF
-	-	TRBJ1-2	TRBV5-1	TGCGCCAGCAGCTTCGGGCACTATGGCTACACCTTC	CASSFGHYGYTF
-	-	TRBJ1-1	TRBV5-1	TGCGCCAGCAGCCGAGGGAACACTGAAGCTTTCTTT	CASSRGNTEAFF
TRBD1	-	TRBJ2-7	TRBV28	TGTGCCAGCAGGCCCCCCACAGGGGGCTCCTACGAGCAGTACTTC	CASRPPTGGSYEQYF